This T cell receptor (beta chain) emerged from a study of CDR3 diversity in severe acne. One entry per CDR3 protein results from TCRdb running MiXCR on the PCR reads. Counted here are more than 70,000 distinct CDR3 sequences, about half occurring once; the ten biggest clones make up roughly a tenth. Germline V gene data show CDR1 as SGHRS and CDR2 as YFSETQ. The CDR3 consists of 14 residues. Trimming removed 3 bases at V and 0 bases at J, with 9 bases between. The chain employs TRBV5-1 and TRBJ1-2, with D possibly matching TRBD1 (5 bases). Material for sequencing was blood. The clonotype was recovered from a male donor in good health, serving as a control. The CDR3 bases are TGCGCCAGCAGCTACGAGGGACCTAACTATGGCTACACCTTC. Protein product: CASSYEGPNYGYTF.